This TCR beta chain was recorded in a study of T cell responses to AZD1222 COVID-19 vaccine. In the study overall: Pooling covered second doses at about 4 or about 12 weeks.

Assay used: immunoSEQ multiplex PCR; TCRdb lists only in-frame clones, some missing. Of about 120,000 clones listed, around 84% are singletons. To note about this clone: Its target is not known.

Study-wide results and limits: Targeting of unmutated variant regions was reportedly seen in nearly half of spike-specific TCRs. Donors were chiefly white British, with a greater number of females, and clonal diversity was perhaps underestimated. Spike-specific TCR breadth and depth rose after two AZD1222 doses.

The receptor's source is an adult in good health. Here the sequenced sample was peripheral blood, taken on day 0 of AZD1222 vaccination.

The DNA for the CDR3 is TGTGCCAGCAATCTCAAATGGACAAATGAAAAACTGTTTTTT. Its translation: CASNLKWTNEKLFF. This rearrangement joins TRBV6-5 to TRBJ1-4; the D gene is possibly TRBD1 (5 bases). V lost 7 bases and J 5 bases, leaving 14 bases between the germline ends. From germline, CDR1 is MNHEY and CDR2 SVGAGI. This CDR3 is 14 amino acids long.